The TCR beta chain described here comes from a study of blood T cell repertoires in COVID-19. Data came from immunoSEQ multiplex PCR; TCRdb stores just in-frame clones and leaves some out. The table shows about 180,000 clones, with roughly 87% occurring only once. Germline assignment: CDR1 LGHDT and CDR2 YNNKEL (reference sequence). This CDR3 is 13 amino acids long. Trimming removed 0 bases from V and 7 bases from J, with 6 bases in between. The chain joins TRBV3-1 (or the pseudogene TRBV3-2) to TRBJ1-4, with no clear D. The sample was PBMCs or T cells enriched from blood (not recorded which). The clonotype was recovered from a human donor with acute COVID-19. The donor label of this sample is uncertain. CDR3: CASSQERSEKLFF. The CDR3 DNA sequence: TGTGCCAGCAGCCAAGAACGGAGTGAAAAACTGTTTTTT.